A single sample is the source of the 17 T cell receptor beta chains below, sequenced in a study of T cell clonality in common variable immunodeficiency. The repertoire was sequenced with immunoSEQ multiplex PCR; TCRdb's copy has only in-frame clones and lacks some. The specimen has about 52,000 clones, none found just once. Sequenced material: peripheral blood mononuclear cells. The source is a person between 18 and 70 years old in good health.

This clone was counted at least ten times. The CDR3 goes on 3 residues after the read ends, and that part is filled in from the germline J gene. The rearrangement uses TRBV5-1 and TRBJ1-2; D is perhaps TRBD1 (5 bases). The V end was cut by 0 bases, the J end by 4 bases, with 13 bases between. The CDR3 runs 15 residues. Germline lookup yields CDR1 SGHRS and CDR2 YFSETQ. The CDR3 DNA, read in part, is TGCGCCAGCAGCTTGGCCTTGGGGGGGTCCTATGGC. This encodes CASSLALGGSYG. The entire CDR3 is CASSLALGGSYGYTF.

This clone was counted at least ten times. The CDR3 end lies 3 residues beyond the end of the read and is filled in from the germline J gene. J is TRBJ1-2 and V is TRBV7-2; D is perhaps TRBD1 (5 bases). This CDR3 region has 13 residues. From germline, CDR1 is SGHTA and CDR2 FQGNSA. CDR3 bases read: TGTGTCTGGGGAGACAGTAATAACTATGGC. Amino acid sequence: CVWGDSNNYG. In full, the CDR3 reads CVWGDSNNYGYTF.

A few counts support this clone. The observed sequence ends 3 residues before the CDR3 terminus, with the missing tail filled in from the germline J gene. The chain combines TRBV19 with TRBJ1-5; 9 bases line up with TRBD1. Germline CDR1 is LNHDA and CDR2 is SQIVND (reference sequence). There are 16 residues in the CDR3. Unmatched junction bases numbered 11, after V lost 6 bases and J lost 5 bases. CDR3 loop: CASSYRSDRGDQPQHF. CDR3 DNA (partial): TGTGCCAGTAGCTATAGATCGGACAGGGGCGATCAGCCC.

This clone was detected ten times or more. Read sequence stops 3 residues before the CDR3 end, and the germline J gene provides the missing end. This chain links TRBV6-2 or TRBV6-3 with TRBJ1-2; D is possibly TRBD1 (5 bases). The CDR3 is 13 amino acids. The germline V gene encodes CDR1 MNHEY and CDR2 SVGEGT. Trimming stripped 6 bases from V and 3 bases from J, with 11 bases between. The sequenced part of the CDR3 DNA is TGTGCCAGCAGGCGGGGCCCTGACTATGGC. Its translation: CASRRGPDYG. The entire CDR3 is CASRRGPDYGYTF.

Ten or more counts support this clone. The read ends 3 residues shy of where the CDR3 ends; the end is completed using the germline J gene. The rearrangement uses TRBV20-1 and TRBJ2-2, with 10 bases identical to TRBD1. Germline-derived CDR1 and CDR2 are DFQATT and SNEGSKA (reference sequence). The CDR3 loop spans 17 amino acids. The CDR3 here is CSARGQGALFANEKLFF. The CDR3 bases that were read are TGCAGTGCTAGAGGACAGGGGGCCCTCTTCGCTAATGAAAAG.

This clone was seen repeatedly, ten times or more. The read finishes 3 residues shy of the CDR3 end, and the germline J gene is used to complete it. The chain uses TRBV18 and TRBJ2-3, with a tentative D call TRBD2 (6 bases). The CDR3 runs 15 residues. CDR1 KGHSH and CDR2 LQKENI come from the germline V gene. This chain's CDR3 is CASSPETRGGETQYF. CDR3 DNA, as far as it was read: TGTGCCAGCTCACCCGAGACTAGAGGAGGGGAGACG. Full variable domain (missing parts from reference TRBV18 and TRBJ2-3): NAGVMQNPRHLVRRRGQEARLRCSPMKGHSHVYWYRQLPEEGLKFMVYLQKENIIDESGMPKERFSAEFPKEGPSILRIQQVVRGDSAAYFCASSPETRGGETQYFGPGTRLTVL.

This clone was found a few times. The sequenced part of the CDR3 DNA is TGTGCCAGCAGCTTAGACAGGGGGTAC. It encodes CASSLDRGY. The entire CDR3 reads CASSLDRGYAFF. The genes are TRBV7-2 and TRBJ1-1; 8 nucleotides line up with TRBD1. The read is 3 residues too short to cover the CDR3 end, so that end is filled in from the germline J gene. This CDR3 spans 12 amino acids. The V gene's germline CDR1 is SGHTA and CDR2 FQGNSA.

As concerns this clone: The read ends 3 residues before the CDR3 terminus; that terminus is restored from the germline J gene. This sequence joins TRBV7-2 and TRBJ1-2, with 8 nucleotides matching TRBD1. Looked up from germline, CDR1 is SGHTA and CDR2 is FQGNSA. There are 13 residues in the CDR3. CDR3 sequence: CASSQDRGHDYTF. Incomplete CDR3 DNA: TGTGCCAGCAGCCAAGACAGGGGTCACGAC.

This clone was seen repeatedly, ten times or more. The read terminates 3 residues before the CDR3 end, so the remaining end is supplied by the germline J gene. This rearrangement joins TRBV19 to TRBJ1-5, with D possibly matching TRBD1 (6 bases). This CDR3 is built from 12 residues. The V end lost 4 bases, the J end lost 7 bases, and 8 bases lay between the germline ends. Germline V gives CDR1 LNHDA, CDR2 SQIVND (reference sequence). Partial CDR3 DNA: TGTGCCAGTAGTAGGGGGCTCCAGCCC. Its translation is CASSRGLQP. The whole CDR3 sequence is CASSRGLQPQHF.

This clone has a count of ten or more. CDR3: CASSDFKSGTAMGQYF. CDR3 DNA (partial): TGTGCCAGCAGTGACTTTAAGTCCGGGACAGCGATGGGT. The chain couples TRBV6-4 to TRBJ2-4, with TRBD1 matching 7 bases. The sequenced fragment ends 3 residues before the CDR3 boundary, so the rest is inferred from the germline J gene. This CDR3 is built from 16 residues. Germline CDR1 is MRHNA and CDR2 is SNTAGT.

This clone was counted only a few times. The CDR3 goes on 3 residues after the read ends, and that part is filled in from the germline J gene. The V and J genes are TRBV5-1 and TRBJ2-3; 9 bases map to TRBD2. There are 16 residues in the CDR3. V gave up 3 bases and J gave up 6 bases; unmatched junction bases: 11. CDR1 and CDR2 (germline): SGHRS, YFSETQ. The CDR3 spells CASSSRPSGGSDTQYF. The CDR3 bases that were read are TGCGCCAGCAGCTCCCGACCGAGCGGGGGGTCGGATACG.

In its sample, this clone was seen many times. The read finishes 3 residues shy of the CDR3 end, and the germline J gene is used to complete it. The rearrangement links TRBV5-1 to TRBJ2-5, with D possibly TRBD1 on 6 matching bases. Trimming cost V 7 bases and J 2 bases, with 18 bases left between them. Germline values: CDR1 SGHRS, CDR2 YFSETQ. The CDR3 is 15 amino acids. The sequenced part of the CDR3 DNA is TGCGCCAGCGGAAATAAACAGGGTGGTCAAGAGACC. Amino acids: CASGNKQGGQET. The CDR3, in full, reads CASGNKQGGQETQYF.

This clone was counted at least ten times. CDR3 loop: CASSLGGRGNTEAFF. The sequenced CDR3 bases are TGTGCCAGCAGCCTAGGGGGCAGGGGGAACACTGAA. The chain recombines TRBV7-9 with TRBJ1-1; 7 nucleotides agree with TRBD1. The CDR3 is cut off 3 residues early in the read; its end comes from the germline J gene. V lost 5 bases to trimming and J lost 1 base; unmatched junction nucleotides: 7. Germline-derived CDR1 and CDR2 are SEHNR and FQNEAQ (reference sequence). This CDR3 contains 15 residues.

This clone has at least ten counts. The observed sequence ends 3 residues before the CDR3 terminus, with the missing tail filled in from the germline J gene. The genes are TRBV13 and TRBJ2-7, with 11 nucleotides matching TRBD1. Germline V gives CDR1 PRHDT, CDR2 FYEKMQ (reference sequence). V lost 2 bases to trimming and J lost 6 bases; unmatched junction nucleotides: 9. The CDR3 loop spans 16 amino acids. This chain's CDR3 is CASSLRGDRGFPEQYF. CDR3 bases read: TGTGCCAGCAGCTTACGTGGGGACAGGGGGTTCCCCGAG.

On this clone: A clone one base away is much larger, so this may be a read error. The CDR3 end lies 3 residues beyond the end of the read and is filled in from the germline J gene. J is TRBJ1-2 and V is TRBV2; D is perhaps TRBD1 (6 bases). Per germline, CDR1 SNHLY and CDR2 FYNNEI. The CDR3 has 14 residues. The sequenced CDR3 bases are TGTGCCAGCAACAGGGCTGTTCGGACAGATACG. It yields the protein CASNRAVRTDT. In full, the CDR3 is CASNRAVRTDTYTF.

This clone was seen at least ten times. Coverage ceases 3 residues before the CDR3 finishes, and the germline J gene fills in the end. This rearrangement joins TRBV10-3 to TRBJ1-1, with D hard to call. The germline CDR1 and CDR2 sequences are ENHRY and SYGVKD. The CDR3 is 16 amino acids. The CDR3 loop is CAIRPKDTSPLVEAFF. The part of the CDR3 DNA that was read is TGTGCCATCAGGCCTAAAGACACGTCCCCCCTGGTCGAA.

This clone was detected only a few times. The junction and the germline gene differ at one end; a read error may be behind it. Read data end 3 residues before the CDR3 end; the end is taken from the germline J gene. Other nucleotide sequences from this sample produce the same CDR3. V usage is TRBV5-1 and J usage is TRBJ1-3; no reliable D call. The CDR3 is 14 residues long. Per the germline V gene, CDR1 is SGHRS and CDR2 is YFSETQ. CDR3: CASSLADTGNTIYF. Incomplete CDR3 DNA: TGCGCCAGCAGCTTGGCCGACACTGGAAACACG.